This paragraph reports one T cell receptor (beta chain). This clonotype was recorded a few times. Its antigen remains unidentified. No qualities accompany the bases; no much larger clone lies one base away. Receptor libraries were prepared by RT-PCR. Sequencing was performed on a NextSeq 550. The public reads were run again by TCRdb, first through fastp at Q25 and then through MiXCR, and only productive beta chains were kept. Each CDR3 protein appears once, grouped with its most common genes and DNA. The sample table holds fewer than 250,000 distinct CDR3 sequences, of which less than 15% were seen once. Of the sample, 11% falls within the top ten clones. Taken from the germline V gene, the CDR1 and CDR2 loops are SNHLY and FYNNEI. Measured from the cysteine to the phenylalanine, the CDR3 is 16 residues long. Only the CDR3 region is kept as DNA, spanning 48 bases read in frame from base 1. The germline ends are 14 bases apart after V is trimmed by 2 bases and J by 3 bases.

This entry belongs to a study of patients and donors after allogeneic stem cell transplantation (TCRdb year 2020). The TCR comes from a human donor who was either an allogeneic HSCT recipient or a stem cell or donor lymphocyte infusion donor (not recorded which). It is not recorded whose cells these are; they may come from a transplant donor. Sequenced input: blood, either unsorted or a sorted T cell fraction (not recorded which). The V and J genes are TRBV2 and TRBJ1-5; TRBD1 could be the D gene, as 5 bases match. The CDR3 protein: CASSEWGGRNNQPQHF. The DNA sequence is given as TGTGCCAGCAGTGAATGGGGGGGACGGAACAATCAGCCCCAGCATTTT.